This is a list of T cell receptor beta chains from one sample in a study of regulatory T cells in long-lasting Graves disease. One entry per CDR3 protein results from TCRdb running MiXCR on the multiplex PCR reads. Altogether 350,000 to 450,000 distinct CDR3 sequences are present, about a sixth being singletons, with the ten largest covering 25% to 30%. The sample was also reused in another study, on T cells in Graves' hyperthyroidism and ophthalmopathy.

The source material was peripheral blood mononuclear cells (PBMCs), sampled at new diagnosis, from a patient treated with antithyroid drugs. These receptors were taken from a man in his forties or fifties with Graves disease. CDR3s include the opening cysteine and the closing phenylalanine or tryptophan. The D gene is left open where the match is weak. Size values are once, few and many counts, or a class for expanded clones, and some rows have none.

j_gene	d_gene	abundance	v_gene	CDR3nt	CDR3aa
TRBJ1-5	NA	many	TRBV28	TGTGCCAGCAGTTTCGGCAGATACAATCAGCCCCAGCATTTT	CASSFGRYNQPQHF
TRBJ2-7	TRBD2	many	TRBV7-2	TGTGCCAGCAGCTTAGTGGCTAGCGGGGGTTACGAGCAGTACTTC	CASSLVASGGYEQYF
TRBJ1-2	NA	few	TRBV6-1	TGTGCCAGCAGTGAATTTGTGGGTAACTATGGCTACACCTTC	CASSEFVGNYGYTF
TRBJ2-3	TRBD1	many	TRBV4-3	TGCGCCAGCAGCTTGCGGGACAGGGCAGATACGCAGTATTTT	CASSLRDRADTQYF
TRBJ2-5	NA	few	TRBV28	TGTGCCAGCAGTTTAGGAAGGGCCCAAGAGACCCAGTGCTTC	CASSLGRAQETQCF
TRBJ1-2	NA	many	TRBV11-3	TGTGCCAGCAGCGTCGGGGTTACAGGCTACACCTTC	CASSVGVTGYTF
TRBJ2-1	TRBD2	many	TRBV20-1	TGCAGTGCTAGAGATAGGCGGGGGGCCCCCAATGAGCAGTTCTTC	CSARDRRGAPNEQFF
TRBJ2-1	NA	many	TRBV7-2	TGTGCCAGCAGCTCAGCGCGCTGGTTTGAACTGGGTGAGCAGTTCTTC	CASSSARWFELGEQFF
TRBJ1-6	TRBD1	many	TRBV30	TGTGCCTGGAGTTCGGGACAGGGGAATTCACCCCTCCACTTT	CAWSSGQGNSPLHF
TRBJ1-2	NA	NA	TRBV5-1	TGCGCCAGCAGCTTGGGGACAGCGACGCGCTATGGCTACACCTTC	CASSLGTATRYGYTF
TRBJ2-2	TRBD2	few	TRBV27	TGTGCCAGCAGCTGGGGACTAGCTCGGTCCGGGGAGCTGTTTTTT	CASSWGLARSGELFF
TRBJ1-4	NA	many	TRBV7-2	TGTGCCAGCAGCCCCAACCTAGCAACTAATGAAAAACTGTTTTTT	CASSPNLATNEKLFF
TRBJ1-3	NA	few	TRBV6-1	TGTGCCAGCAGTGAATTACAGTCTGGAAACACCATATATTTT	CASSELQSGNTIYF
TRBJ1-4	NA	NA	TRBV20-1	TGCAGTGCTAATCGACAGACTGAAAAACTGTTTTTT	CSANRQTEKLFF
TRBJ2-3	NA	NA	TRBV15	TGTGCCACCAGCAGGCGGTATTCTACAGATACGCAGTATTTT	CATSRRYSTDTQYF
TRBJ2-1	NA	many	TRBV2	TGTGCCAGCAAAAGGGACAATGAGCAGTTCTTC	CASKRDNEQFF
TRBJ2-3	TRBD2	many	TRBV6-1	TGTGCCAGCAGTAGCGGGGTACTAGATACGCAGTATTTT	CASSSGVLDTQYF
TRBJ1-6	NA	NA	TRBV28	TGTGCCAGTCAAGACCCGGGGACGGGACCCCTCCACTTT	CASQDPGTGPLHF
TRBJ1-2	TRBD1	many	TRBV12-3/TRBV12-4	TGTGCCAGCAGTTTAGACAGGGGTTTTGGCTACACCTTC	CASSLDRGFGYTF
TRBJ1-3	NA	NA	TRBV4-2	TGTGCCAGCAGCCAAGAGAGTGGGAGCGGGGCTCCTGGAAACACCATATATTTT	CASSQESGSGAPGNTIYF
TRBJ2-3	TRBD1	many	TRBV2	TGTGCCAGTGCTGACAGGGGGCTTATTCGAGATACGCAGTATTTT	CASADRGLIRDTQYF
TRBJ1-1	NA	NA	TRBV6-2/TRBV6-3	TGTGCCAGCTCAAGGGACCCGCTCGCAAACACTGAAGCTTTCTTT	CASSRDPLANTEAFF
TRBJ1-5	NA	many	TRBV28	TGTGCCAGCAGTTTATTCGGGATGCAGCCCCAGCATTTT	CASSLFGMQPQHF
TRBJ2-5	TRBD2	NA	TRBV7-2	TGTGCCAGCAGCTCAGGGACTAGCGGGCACCGAGAGACCCAGTACTTC	CASSSGTSGHRETQYF
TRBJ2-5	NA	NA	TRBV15	TGTGCCACCAGCAGAGATGTGTTAGAGACCCAGTACTTC	CATSRDVLETQYF
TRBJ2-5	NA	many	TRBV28	TGTGCCAGCAGGCGACAGGACCAAGAGACCCAGTACTTC	CASRRQDQETQYF
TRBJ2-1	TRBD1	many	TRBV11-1	TGTGCCAGCAGTCCACGCCCCCGGGACAGTTCCTACAATGAGCAGTTCTTC	CASSPRPRDSSYNEQFF
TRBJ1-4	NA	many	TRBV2	TGTGCCAGCAGTGAACGGAGGGGTAATGAAAAACTGTTTTTT	CASSERRGNEKLFF
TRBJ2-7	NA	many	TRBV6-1	TGTGCCAGCCTGGACAAGAGCTCCTACGAGCAGTACTTC	CASLDKSSYEQYF
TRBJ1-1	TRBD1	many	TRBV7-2	TGTGCCAGCAGCTTTAACAGGGGGACCACTGAAGCTTTCTTT	CASSFNRGTTEAFF
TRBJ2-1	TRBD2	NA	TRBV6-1	TGTGCCAGCAGAACCGGGGGGGGAGGGTCCTACAATGAGCAGTTCTTC	CASRTGGGGSYNEQFF
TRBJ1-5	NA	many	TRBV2	TGTGCCAGCAGTGTGTCAGGGATGAGGGGCAATCAGCCCCAGCATTTT	CASSVSGMRGNQPQHF
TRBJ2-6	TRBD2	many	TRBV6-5	TGTGCCAGCAGTTACGGGGGGGCTGGGGCCAACGTCCTGACTTTC	CASSYGGAGANVLTF
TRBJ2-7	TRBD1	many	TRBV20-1	TGCAGTGCTAGATTGGACAGGGACGAGCAGTACTTC	CSARLDRDEQYF
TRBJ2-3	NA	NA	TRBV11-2	TGTGCCAGCAGCTTAGGTCTAGCGATGGCAGATACGCAGTATTTT	CASSLGLAMADTQYF
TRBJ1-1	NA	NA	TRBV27	TGTGCCAGCAGTTTAGCCACAGGGTACCGGAACAATGAAGCTTTCTTT	CASSLATGYRNNEAFF
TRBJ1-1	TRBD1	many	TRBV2	TGTGCCAAGGGACAGGCGTCGTCTGAAGCTTTCTTT	CAKGQASSEAFF